This passage covers 18 T cell receptor beta chains from one sample sequenced in a study of T cells after posttransplantation cyclophosphamide. Busulfan-fludarabine conditioning, marrow transplant, and cyclophosphamide on days +3 and +4 were administered. The data were produced by immunoSEQ multiplex PCR, yet TCRdb's version contains in-frame clones alone and is incomplete. The sample presents around 12,000 clones, none singletons. The sequences come from PBMCs, collected after allogeneic stem cell transplant with posttransplant cyclophosphamide. The receptor set was obtained from a female patient in her 40s who received an allogeneic stem cell transplant from a related donor, was CMV-positive, and had acute GVHD only. Some T cells may be the graft donor's.

V usage is TRBV10-3 and J usage is TRBJ2-1; the match to TRBD2 covers 8 bases. The CDR3 extends over 17 amino acids. Germline V lookup: CDR1 ENHRY, CDR2 SYGVKD. Trimming at V came to 5 bases and at J to 5 bases, leaving 14 bases not matched to a gene. DNA for the CDR3: TGTGCCATCAGTTATTCAACCCCGGGACTAGGAAACAATGAGCAGTTCTTC. Protein product: CAISYSTPGLGNNEQFF.

This clone appeared many times. V gene TRBV2 combines with J gene TRBJ2-1, with D possibly matching TRBD2 (6 bases). The CDR3 runs 15 residues. Germline V gives CDR1 SNHLY, CDR2 FYNNEI. V was clipped by 2 bases and J by 6 bases, with 14 bases between them. Here the CDR3 reads CASSETGLAGNEQFF. CDR3 in DNA: TGTGCCAGCAGTGAAACGGGACTCGCCGGCAATGAGCAGTTCTTC.

This clone was seen many times. The CDR3 nucleotides are TGTGCCAGCAGCTTGGATCAGGGATCCGAGACCCAGTACTTC. Residues: CASSLDQGSETQYF. The chain recombines TRBV5-4 with TRBJ2-5; possible D gene TRBD1, 5 bases. Trimming removed 0 bases at V and 5 bases at J, with 11 bases between. The CDR3 spans 14 residues. Germline CDR1 SGHNT, CDR2 YYREEE (reference sequence).

The sample holds many counts of this clone. The chain recombines TRBV19 with TRBJ2-7; D possibly corresponds to TRBD1 (8 bases). Germline CDR1 LNHDA, CDR2 SQIVND (reference sequence). Trimming shortened V by 6 bases and J by 6 bases, and 39 bases separated the two germline ends. The CDR3 is made up of 21 amino acids. CDR3 nucleotides: TGTGCCAGTAGCTGTGGACAGGGAGGGATGTTCGGTGGGAGACTACCGAGCGAGCAGTACTTC. Translation gives CASSCGQGGMFGGRLPSEQYF.

This clone came up many times. The gene calls are TRBV19 and TRBJ2-1; 12 nucleotides line up with TRBD2. Looked up from germline, CDR1 is LNHDA and CDR2 is SQIVND (reference sequence). The CDR3 sequence is 14 residues long. With 3 bases clipped from V and 12 bases from J, the junction kept 6 bases outside the gene matches. The CDR3: CASSIGASGGGQFF. The CDR3 nucleotides read TGTGCCAGTAGTATTGGGGCTAGCGGGGGGGGGCAGTTCTTC.

This clone was counted at least ten times. The V call is TRBV10-3, the J call TRBJ2-1; 7 nucleotides match TRBD1. The CDR3 has 12 amino acids. V was clipped by 9 bases and J by 4 bases; unmatched bases: 3. Germline lookup yields CDR1 ENHRY and CDR2 SYGVKD. CDR3 loop: CAMGTEYNEQFF. CDR3 DNA: TGTGCCATGGGGACAGAGTACAATGAGCAGTTCTTC.

The J gene is TRBJ2-7, the V gene TRBV5-5; maybe TRBD2 (5 bases). CDR1 is SGHKS and CDR2 is YYEKEE in the germline V gene (reference sequence). CDR3 size: 14 residues. Trimming took off 0 bases at V and 4 bases at J, with 11 bases between the two ends. The CDR3 sequence: CASSLAGSPYEQYV. The CDR3 region has the DNA TGTGCCAGCAGCTTGGCGGGATCCCCGTACGAGCAGTACGTC.

This clone is deemed medium-sized. V is TRBV30 and J is TRBJ1-2, with 7 bases fitting TRBD1. CDR3 size: 16 residues. The germline V gene encodes CDR1 GTSNPN and CDR2 SVGIG (reference sequence). Germline trimming cut 2 bases from V and 2 bases from J; bases unmatched to any gene: 11. The CDR3, as DNA: TGTGCCTGGAGTCCTCCCCCTTTGGACAGGAACTATGGCTACACCTTC. Encoded protein: CAWSPPPLDRNYGYTF.

CDR3 DNA sequence: TGTGCCAGCAGCCTCCTCAGGGAGCAGTTCTTC. This codes for CASSLLREQFF. The V and J genes are TRBV11-3 and TRBJ2-1; D is ambiguous. V was pared by 5 bases and J by 10 bases, with 9 bases between. Germline V lookup: CDR1 SGHNT, CDR2 YENEEA. The CDR3 runs to 11 residues.

This clone came up a few times. V and J are TRBV2 and TRBJ2-3; 9 positions match TRBD1. The CDR3 has 15 amino acids. The germline V gene encodes CDR1 SNHLY and CDR2 FYNNEI. The V segment lost 6 bases and the J segment 2 bases; nucleotides outside the gene matches: 6. CDR3 in DNA: TGTGCCAGCAGCAGGGGGACAGGGTCCACAGATACGCAGTATTTT. This codes for CASSRGTGSTDTQYF.

This clone was seen many times. V usage is TRBV9 and J usage is TRBJ1-6; possible D gene TRBD1, 5 bases. The length of the CDR3 is 14 residues. V shed 4 bases and J shed 9 bases, with 14 bases lying between them. In germline, CDR1 is SGDLS, CDR2 YYNGEE. CDR3 residues: CASSPGREVSPLHF. The CDR3 region has the DNA TGTGCCAGCAGCCCGGGCAGGGAAGTTTCACCCCTCCACTTT.

This clone showed up many times. This chain connects TRBV21-1 to TRBJ1-2; the table's D call TRBD1 went unverified against the DNA. TRBV21-1 is designated a pseudogene. The CDR3 covers 14 residues. The CDR3: CASSIDRDWYGYTF. The CDR3 nucleotides read TGTGCCAGCAGCATTGACAGGGATTGGTATGGCTACACCTTC.

This clone was counted many times. The V gene is TRBV6-5, the J gene TRBJ1-2, with unresolved D. The CDR3 has 13 residues. V was pared by 4 bases and J by 3 bases, with 9 bases between. Germline V gives CDR1 MNHEY, CDR2 SVGAGI. The CDR3, as DNA: TGTGCCAGCAGTTCTCGGGGTTACTATGGCTACACCTTC. Translation gives CASSSRGYYGYTF.

This clone has ten or more counts. The chain is built from TRBV2 and TRBJ2-3, with D perhaps TRBD2 (6 bases). V was pared by 0 bases and J by 3 bases, with 16 bases between. Germline V gene lookup returns CDR1 SNHLY and CDR2 FYNNEI. The length of the CDR3 is 17 residues. The CDR3 region has the DNA TGTGCCAGCAGTGAAGCGCGGGGCAGTTCGAGGACAGATACGCAGTATTTT. It is translated as CASSEARGSSRTDTQYF.

This clone was observed many times. The chain combines TRBV7-3 with TRBJ1-2; D perhaps matches TRBD1 (5 bases). This CDR3 comprises 13 residues. CDR1 is SGHTA, CDR2 FQGTGA, per germline. The V gene lost 2 bases and the J gene lost 4 bases, with 8 bases spanning the gap. In nucleotides, the CDR3 is TGTGCCAGCAGCTTATCGGGGGGCTATGGCTACACCTTC. Translating gives CASSLSGGYGYTF.

In this sample, this clone turned up many times. This sequence joins TRBV7-6 and TRBJ1-1, with D maybe TRBD1 (5 bases). Per germline, CDR1 SGHVS and CDR2 FNYEAQ. The CDR3 length is 16 residues. With 1 base removed from V and 0 bases from J, the gap between germline ends came to 12 bases. The CDR3 is CASSLEQGGMNTEAFF. The CDR3 DNA reads TGTGCCAGCAGCTTAGAGCAGGGAGGAATGAACACTGAAGCTTTCTTT.

This clone was seen repeatedly, ten times or more. The rearrangement joins TRBV4-1 to TRBJ2-5; 8 bases line up with TRBD2. CDR3 length equals 14 residues. Trimming took 4 bases from V and 1 from J; bases not matched to a gene: 2. CDR1 and CDR2 (germline): MGHRA, YSYEKL. CDR3 in DNA: TGCGCCAGCAGCCCCGGGAGGGCCCAAGAGACCCAGTACTTC. Translating it yields CASSPGRAQETQYF.

The sample holds a few counts of this clone. The J gene is TRBJ2-3, the V gene TRBV5-4, with 8 bases aligning to TRBD2. This CDR3 is built from 15 residues. In germline, CDR1 is SGHNT, CDR2 YYREEE (reference sequence). Losses at the gene ends were 0 bases for V and 3 bases for J; bases not matched to a gene: 3. The CDR3 reads CASSLDGGGTDTQYF. CDR3 DNA: TGTGCCAGCAGCTTGGATGGCGGGGGGACAGATACGCAGTATTTT.